This T cell receptor (beta chain) stems from a study of B cell selection in AIRE deficiency (dated by TCRdb to between 2018 and 2021). Regarding the complete study: Researchers compared the TCRbeta repertoires of sorted blood CD4+ conventional T cells and regulatory T cells from AIRE-deficient patients with the corresponding repertoires from healthy controls. The TCR-sequenced cohort comprised about 5 AIRE-deficient APECED patients and about 5 healthy control donors.

For sorting, regulatory T cells were defined as CD4+CD25hiCD127low/negative cells. AIRE-deficient patients had APECED syndrome. Tconv and Treg cells for TCRbeta sequencing were sorted on a FACSAria flow cytometer. Sorted cells were collected in 5-ml round-bottom polystyrene tubes, and dry cell pellets were stored frozen at -80 degrees C prior to sequencing. In regard to this clone: Its target antigen remains unknown. Base qualities are not provided; no much larger clone lies one nucleotide away.

The immunoSEQ platform was used for TCRbeta chain sequencing. As for how the authors treated the data: When Treg repertoires were pooled, tens of thousands of distinct TCRbeta sequences were obtained from patients and 9.56x10^4 from healthy donors. Treg TCRbeta sequences shared by two or more individuals were defined as public, and these public Treg TCRbeta sequences were subsequently searched for in Tconv repertoires. Differences between groups were assessed by Mann-Whitney U tests with Bonferroni-Dunn correction in GraphPad Prism 7.03. What TCRdb holds here is the immuneACCESS table cut down to in-frame rearrangements. Part of the clones is not present; checked against another copy, under half of the missing clones reflect an unresolved V gene, and the others are unexplained. V and J calls and clone size are as listed in that table; D and trimming were resolved from the DNA. A total of 20,000 to 25,000 clones appear in this sample, 94% of them only once. The top ten clonotypes cover roughly 2.1% of the sample.

Including cysteine and phenylalanine, the CDR3 has 11 amino acids. Only the CDR3 region is kept as DNA, spanning 33 bases read in frame from base 1. Per the germline V gene, SGHRS is the CDR1 and YFSETQ is the CDR2. Deletion took 3 bases off V and 6 bases off J, with a span of 4 bases between the germline ends. The study at large found these results: Only TCRbeta chains were sequenced, and 36.6% of shared healthy-donor Treg sequences were also present in healthy Tconv cells, possibly due to differing TCRalpha chains. Around 30% of the Treg TCRbeta sequences shared among healthy donors turned up in patient Tconv cells, suggesting that Treg-biased clones are diverted into the Tconv compartment. Of roughly 3,600 shared Treg TCRbeta sequences, 30% to 40% were shared only among healthy donors and roughly 9.4% only among patients, suggesting less efficient Treg selection without AIRE. Shared Treg sequences had shorter CDR3s, reflecting a bias toward rearrangements with few non-templated nucleotide insertions. Tconv and Treg cells from AIRE-deficient patients showed TCRBV gene usage, CDR3 length and TCR diversity similar to those of healthy donors.

This sequence uses TRBV5-1 and TRBJ2-1; no confident D gene assignment can be made. The receptor comes from a human donor with AIRE deficiency. The sequencing sample was made of Tregs sorted from PBMCs. Here the CDR3 is given as CASSSPNEQFF. DNA sequence: TGCGCCAGCAGCTCTCCCAATGAGCAGTTCTTC.